Below are 22 T cell receptor beta chains sequenced from a single sample in a study of blood T cell repertoires in COVID-19. TCRdb keeps only in-frame clones here, not all; method: immunoSEQ multiplex PCR. The sample includes roughly 190,000 clones, about 89% of them seen just once. What was sequenced was PBMCs or T cells enriched from blood (not recorded which). The receptors were sampled from a woman between 18 and 30 years old who had recovered from COVID-19.

This rearrangement joins TRBV18 to TRBJ2-3; D perhaps matches TRBD2 (6 bases). Trimming left V 6 bases short and J 4 bases short, with 11 bases between. The CDR3 covers 13 residues. Germline V gene lookup returns CDR1 KGHSH and CDR2 LQKENI. In DNA, the CDR3 is TGTGCCAGCTCGGTCCGGGAGTCAGATACGCAGTATTTT. It encodes CASSVRESDTQYF. Together with reference TRBV18 and TRBJ2-3, the CDR3 gives the full variable domain: NAGVMQNPRHLVRRRGQEARLRCSPMKGHSHVYWYRQLPEEGLKFMVYLQKENIIDESGMPKERFSAEFPKEGPSILRIQQVVRGDSAAYFCASSVRESDTQYFGPGTRLTVL.

Regarding this clone: Other DNA sequences from this sample encode an identical CDR3 as well. The chain recombines TRBV30 with TRBJ2-3, with 10 bases identical to TRBD2. The CDR3 loop spans 14 amino acids. Germline CDR1 GTSNPN, CDR2 SVGIG (reference sequence). V was pared by 3 bases and J by 3 bases, with 3 bases of the junction left unmatched. CDR3 DNA sequence: TGTGCCTGGAGAGGACTAGCGGCAACAGATACGCAGTATTTT. This encodes CAWRGLAATDTQYF.

The rearrangement links TRBV6-4 to TRBJ1-2; 8 nucleotides align to TRBD1. Looked up from germline, CDR1 is MRHNA and CDR2 is SNTAGT. The CDR3 sequence is 17 residues long. The V gene end was trimmed by 4 bases and the J gene end by 3 bases; junction bases not matched to a gene: 13. The CDR3 protein is CASSGTWSPTGDYGYTF. DNA of the CDR3: TGTGCCAGCAGTGGTACGTGGAGCCCGACAGGGGACTATGGCTACACCTTC.

The chain joins TRBV5-6 to TRBJ2-1; D gene ambiguous. This CDR3 is 14 amino acids long. Trimming shortened V by 3 bases and J by 0 bases, and 7 bases separated the two germline ends. CDR1 and CDR2 from the germline V gene are SGHDT and YYEEEE. The CDR3 spells CASSSRSSYNEQFF. The DNA for the CDR3 is TGTGCCAGCAGCTCGCGGAGCTCCTACAATGAGCAGTTCTTC.

This sequence joins TRBV10-3 and TRBJ2-1, with TRBD2 as a possible D gene (5 bases). CDR3 length: 13 residues. CDR1 is ENHRY, CDR2 SYGVKD, per germline. V was shortened by 4 bases and J by 5 bases, with 9 bases between the two germline ends. CDR3 nucleotides: TGTGCCATCAGTGGGAGCGGTAACAATGAGCAGTTCTTC. This codes for CAISGSGNNEQFF.

The chain recombines TRBV7-9 with TRBJ2-5; 7 bases agree with TRBD1. The trim removed 4 bases at V and 6 bases at J, leaving 11 bases unmatched. The CDR3 totals 15 residues. The germline gives CDR1 SEHNR, CDR2 FQNEAQ (reference sequence). CDR3 nucleotides: TGTGCCAGCAGCTCATCCGACAGGGAGAGACAGACCCAGTACTTC. Protein sequence: CASSSSDRERQTQYF.

The rearrangement links TRBV19 to TRBJ1-6; TRBD1 is a possible D gene (5 bases). Trimming shortened V by 0 bases and J by 8 bases, and 5 bases separated the two germline ends. Germline assignment: CDR1 LNHDA and CDR2 SQIVND (reference sequence). The CDR3 contains 13 residues. DNA of the CDR3: TGTGCCAGTAGTATAGAAGGGGATTCACCCCTCCACTTT. Translated: CASSIEGDSPLHF.

V gene TRBV18 combines with J gene TRBJ1-4; 7 nucleotides line up with TRBD1. The V and J ends lost 2 bases and 7 bases, in that order; junction bases with no gene match: 4. Germline CDR1 reads KGHSH; CDR2 reads LQKENI. The CDR3 loop spans 14 amino acids. Written as DNA, the CDR3 is TGTGCCAGCTCACCAAAGGGGGCGGGTGAAAAACTGTTTTTT. It is translated as CASSPKGAGEKLFF.

This chain uses TRBV6-5 with TRBJ2-7, with TRBD1 matching over 8 bases. This CDR3 comprises 13 residues. Unmatched junction bases numbered 2, after V lost 5 bases and J lost 2 bases. Germline V gene lookup returns CDR1 MNHEY and CDR2 SVGAGI. CDR3 nucleotide sequence: TGTGCCAGCAGTCTACAGGGGGCCTACGAGCAGTACTTC. Translating it yields CASSLQGAYEQYF.

The chain uses TRBV27 and TRBJ2-2; 10 bases map to TRBD1. The CDR3 is 15 residues long. CDR1 and CDR2 (germline): MNHEY, SMNVEV (reference sequence). The V gene end was trimmed by 7 bases and the J gene end by 2 bases; junction bases not matched to a gene: 4. The CDR3 region has the DNA TGTGCCAGCAACCGACAGGGGGCAAACACCGGGGAGCTGTTTTTT. It yields the protein CASNRQGANTGELFF.

The rearrangement uses TRBV28 and TRBJ1-5, with D uncertain. This CDR3 has 14 amino acids. CDR1 and CDR2 from the germline V gene are MDHEN and SYDVKM. V lost 4 bases to trimming and J lost 4 bases, with 11 bases between them. For the CDR3, the DNA is TGTGCCAGCAGTTGGAGCTCGGGGAATCAGCCCCAGCATTTT. Translation gives CASSWSSGNQPQHF.

J is TRBJ2-1 and V is TRBV7-3, with TRBD2 identical over 11 bases. The CDR3 runs to 15 residues. The V gene end was trimmed by 5 bases and the J gene end by 6 bases; junction bases not matched to a gene: 6. The V gene's germline CDR1 is SGHTA and CDR2 FQGTGA. The DNA of the CDR3 is TGTGCCAGCAGCAGAACTAGCGGGAGATTCAATGAGCAGTTCTTC. Residues: CASSRTSGRFNEQFF. Using reference TRBV7-3 and TRBJ2-1 for the parts outside the CDR3, the full variable domain is GAGVSQTPSNKVTEKGKYVELRCDPISGHTALYWYRQSLGQGPEFLIYFQGTGAADDSGLPNDRFFAVRPEGSVSTLKIQRTERGDSAVYLCASSRTSGRFNEQFFGPGTRLTVL.

The J gene is TRBJ1-2, the V gene TRBV25-1; 9 bases agree with TRBD1. The trim removed 0 bases at V and 8 bases at J, leaving 7 bases unmatched. Germline-derived CDR1 and CDR2 are MGHDK and SYGVNS. The CDR3 is 15 residues long. The CDR3 here is CASSEYSPGTGGYTF. CDR3 bases: TGTGCCAGCAGTGAATATTCCCCCGGGACAGGGGGCTACACCTTC.

The chain combines TRBV18 with TRBJ2-2; the match to TRBD2 covers 12 bases. V lost 0 bases and J lost 9; bases outside the gene matches: 11. This CDR3 is built from 18 residues. The germline gives CDR1 KGHSH, CDR2 LQKENI. CDR3 coding DNA: TGTGCCAGCTCACCACCGAAGGGAAGACTAGCGGGAGTATGGGAGCTGTTTTTT. It codes for CASSPPKGRLAGVWELFF.

The rearrangement joins TRBV5-1 to TRBJ1-1; D is possibly TRBD1 (5 bases). The V end lost 3 bases, the J end lost 0 bases, and 9 bases lay between the germline ends. From germline, CDR1 is SGHRS and CDR2 YFSETQ. The CDR3 extends over 14 amino acids. This CDR3 is CASSWQGMNTEAFF. CDR3 DNA: TGCGCCAGCAGCTGGCAGGGTATGAACACTGAAGCTTTCTTT.

The chain couples TRBV27 to TRBJ2-1; 8 positions match TRBD2. The CDR3 extends over 15 amino acids. The germline gives CDR1 MNHEY, CDR2 SMNVEV (reference sequence). V was pared by 4 bases and J by 10 bases, with 12 bases of the junction left unmatched. The CDR3: CASSSHSGTPKEQFF. As DNA, the CDR3 is TGTGCCAGCAGTTCTCATAGCGGGACCCCTAAGGAGCAGTTCTTC.

The V call is TRBV3-1 (or the pseudogene TRBV3-2), the J call TRBJ2-4, with D possibly being TRBD1 (6 bases). The length of the CDR3 is 20 residues. V was clipped by 4 bases and J by 1 base, with 26 bases between them. Looked up from germline, CDR1 is LGHDT and CDR2 is YNNKEL (reference sequence). CDR3 in DNA: TGTGCCAGCAGCCCAAGGGAAGGGACACTCACGTCCTGGGCCAAAAACATTCAGTACTTC. This translates into CASSPREGTLTSWAKNIQYF.

J is TRBJ2-1 and V is TRBV6-4; tentatively, D is TRBD2 (6 bases). Germline V CDR1 and CDR2: MRHNA, SNTAGT. This CDR3 is 15 amino acids long. V lost 4 bases to trimming and J lost 4 bases, with 14 bases between them. The DNA of the CDR3 is TGTGCCAGCAGTGGATTCGCGGGACCGTACAATGAGCAGTTCTTC. Protein: CASSGFAGPYNEQFF.

The genes are TRBV9 and TRBJ2-3; possibly TRBD2 for D (6 bases). Germline loops: CDR1 SGDLS, CDR2 YYNGEE. This CDR3 spans 14 amino acids. The V end lost 4 bases, the J end lost 4 bases, and 13 bases lay between the germline ends. In nucleotides, the CDR3 is TGTGCCAGCAGCCGCTTACTAGCACCAGATACGCAGTATTTT. Translated: CASSRLLAPDTQYF.

This clone has only a few counts. This sequence joins TRBV18 and TRBJ1-5; the D is unclear. The CDR3 loop spans 13 amino acids. CDR1 and CDR2 (germline): KGHSH, LQKENI. V dropped 2 bases and J dropped 2 bases, with 4 bases sitting between them. The CDR3 loop reads CASSPEGNQPQHF. The CDR3 nucleotides are TGTGCCAGCTCACCAGAGGGCAATCAGCCCCAGCATTTT.

The chain combines TRBV18 with TRBJ2-1, with TRBD2 as a possible D gene (6 bases). Trimming took off 2 bases at V and 0 bases at J, with 8 bases between the two ends. CDR1 KGHSH and CDR2 LQKENI come from the germline V gene. This CDR3 comprises 15 residues. CDR3 region: CASSPGRDSYNEQFF. CDR3 DNA: TGTGCCAGCTCACCAGGGCGGGACTCCTACAATGAGCAGTTCTTC. Based on the CDR3 plus reference TRBV18 and TRBJ2-1, the full variable domain is NAGVMQNPRHLVRRRGQEARLRCSPMKGHSHVYWYRQLPEEGLKFMVYLQKENIIDESGMPKERFSAEFPKEGPSILRIQQVVRGDSAAYFCASSPGRDSYNEQFFGPGTRLTVL.

J is TRBJ2-6 and V is TRBV6-4, with a possible D match to TRBD2 (5 bases). Deletions cut 4 bases from V and 1 base from J, with 8 bases between. CDR1 and CDR2 (germline): MRHNA, SNTAGT. The CDR3 sequence is 15 residues long. As DNA, the CDR3 is TGTGCCAGCAGTGTCGGGGTATCTGGGGCCAACGTCCTGACTTTC. This sequence encodes CASSVGVSGANVLTF.